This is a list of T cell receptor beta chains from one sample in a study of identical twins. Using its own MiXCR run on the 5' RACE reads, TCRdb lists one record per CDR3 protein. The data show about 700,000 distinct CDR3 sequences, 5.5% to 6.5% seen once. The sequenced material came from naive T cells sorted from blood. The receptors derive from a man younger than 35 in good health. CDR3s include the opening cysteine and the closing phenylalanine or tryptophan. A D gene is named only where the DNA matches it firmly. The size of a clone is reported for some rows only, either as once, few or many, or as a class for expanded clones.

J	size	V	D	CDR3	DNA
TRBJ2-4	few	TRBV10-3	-	CAIRGDAKNIQYF	TGTGCCATCAGGGGGGATGCCAAAAACATTCAGTACTTC
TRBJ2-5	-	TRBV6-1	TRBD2	CASREGLAGETQYF	TGTGCCAGCAGGGAGGGACTAGCGGGAGAGACCCAGTACTTC
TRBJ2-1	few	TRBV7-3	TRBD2	CASSLHVPGLGPREQFF	TGTGCCAGCAGCTTACACGTTCCGGGACTAGGCCCCCGGGAGCAGTTCTTC
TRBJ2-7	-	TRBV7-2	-	CASTQGRAAYEQYF	TGTGCCAGCACCCAGGGGCGGGCGGCCTACGAGCAGTACTTC
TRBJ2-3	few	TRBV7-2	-	CASSLYFDPSTDTQYF	TGTGCCAGCAGCTTATATTTTGACCCTAGCACAGATACGCAGTATTTT
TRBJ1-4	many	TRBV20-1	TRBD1	CSAATGGNNEKLFF	TGCAGTGCCGCGACAGGGGGAAATAATGAAAAACTGTTTTTT
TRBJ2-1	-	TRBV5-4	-	CASSSPDSLACF	TGTGCCAGCAGCTCCCCAGACAGTCTAGCCTGCTTC
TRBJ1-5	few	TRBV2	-	CASSGAAWRNQPQHF	TGTGCCAGCAGTGGGGCAGCTTGGCGCAATCAGCCCCAGCATTTT
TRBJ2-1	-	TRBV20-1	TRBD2	CSARDPSGTYNEQFF	TGCAGTGCTAGGGACCCTAGCGGCACCTACAATGAGCAGTTCTTC
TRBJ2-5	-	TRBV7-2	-	CASSLRRDKTQYF	TGTGCCAGCAGCTTACGCCGGGACAAGACCCAGTACTTC
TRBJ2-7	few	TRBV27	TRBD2	CASSFSGKYEQYF	TGTGCCAGCAGTTTCAGCGGGAAATACGAGCAGTACTTC
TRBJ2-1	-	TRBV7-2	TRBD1	CASARRKGADEQFF	TGTGCCAGCGCCCGTAGAAAGGGGGCCGATGAGCAGTTCTTC
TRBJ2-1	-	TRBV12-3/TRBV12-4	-	CASSLRGIDSYDEQFF	TGTGCCAGCAGTTTAAGGGGGATTGACTCCTACGATGAGCAGTTCTTC
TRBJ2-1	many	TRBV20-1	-	CSAKASLERGHF	TGCAGTGCTAAAGCGTCACTAGAACGGGGCCATTTC
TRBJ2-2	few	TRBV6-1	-	CASRVTGSGTSGELFF	TGTGCCAGCAGAGTGACTGGGAGCGGCACCAGCGGGGAGCTGTTTTTT